The rows below give T cell receptor beta chains drawn from one sample of a study of OX40 agonist ivuxolimab in advanced cancers. The assay was immunoSEQ multiplex PCR, and TCRdb's table has in-frame clones only and misses some. The sample yields tens of thousands of clones, 70% to 90% seen once. The input for sequencing was CD4+ or CD8+ T cells sorted from blood, taken in a trial of the OX40 agonist ivuxolimab. These TCRs come from an adult with an advanced solid tumor such as melanoma, head and neck, liver or kidney cancer. CDR3s include the opening cysteine and the closing phenylalanine or tryptophan. Each record gives: J gene, D gene, V gene, clone size, CDR3 DNA, CDR3 protein. A D gene is named only where the DNA matches it firmly. The size of a clone is reported for some rows only, either as once, few or many, or as a class for expanded clones.

j_gene: TRBJ2-7
d_gene: .
v_gene: TRBV6-5
abundance: .
CDR3nt: TGTGCCAGCAGTGAAGCTTACGAGCAGTACTTC
CDR3aa: CASSEAYEQYF

j_gene: TRBJ2-3
d_gene: TRBD1
v_gene: TRBV4-3
abundance: .
CDR3nt: TGCGCCAGCAGCCAAAACAGGGGTGATACGCAGTATTTT
CDR3aa: CASSQNRGDTQYF

j_gene: TRBJ1-3
d_gene: TRBD1
v_gene: TRBV10-3
abundance: .
CDR3nt: TGTGCCATCACTACCGGACAGGGGTCTGTCGGAAACACCATATATTTT
CDR3aa: CAITTGQGSVGNTIYF

j_gene: TRBJ2-2
d_gene: .
v_gene: TRBV7-6
abundance: few
CDR3nt: TGTGCCAGCAGCCGTAGTGAGGCGAACACCGGGGAGCTGTTTTTT
CDR3aa: CASSRSEANTGELFF

j_gene: TRBJ2-2
d_gene: TRBD2
v_gene: TRBV19
abundance: .
CDR3nt: TGTGCCAGTAGCCTAGCGGGAGAGGGGGAGCTGTTTTTT
CDR3aa: CASSLAGEGELFF

j_gene: TRBJ2-7
d_gene: TRBD1
v_gene: TRBV18
abundance: .
CDR3nt: TGTGCCAGCTCACCGGGACAGGGGGCCAACGAGCAGTACTTC
CDR3aa: CASSPGQGANEQYF

j_gene: TRBJ1-2
d_gene: .
v_gene: TRBV5-1
abundance: once
CDR3nt: TGCGCCAGCAGCTTGGCCAGGGGCGGCTACACCTTC
CDR3aa: CASSLARGGYTF

j_gene: TRBJ2-5
d_gene: TRBD1
v_gene: TRBV30
abundance: .
CDR3nt: TGTGCCTGGAAGACAGGGGGCGCACGGCTGGAGACCCAGTACTTC
CDR3aa: CAWKTGGARLETQYF

j_gene: TRBJ2-7
d_gene: TRBD2
v_gene: TRBV10-3
abundance: .
CDR3nt: TGTGCCATCAGTGAGGCTAGCGGGGGTAGCTCCTACGAGCAGTACTTC
CDR3aa: CAISEASGGSSYEQYF

j_gene: TRBJ2-3
d_gene: .
v_gene: TRBV7-2
abundance: .
CDR3nt: TGTGCCAGCAGCACCCTTAGGACGGGGACAGATACGCAGTATTTT
CDR3aa: CASSTLRTGTDTQYF

j_gene: TRBJ1-1
d_gene: .
v_gene: TRBV6-1
abundance: .
CDR3nt: TGTGCCAGCAGTTTCGACAGGACCATGAACACTGAAGCTTTCTTT
CDR3aa: CASSFDRTMNTEAFF

j_gene: TRBJ1-5
d_gene: .
v_gene: TRBV21-1
abundance: .
CDR3nt: TGTGCCAGCAGCACTCAGGGTTTCAATCAGCCCCAGCATTTT
CDR3aa: CASSTQGFNQPQHF

j_gene: TRBJ2-7
d_gene: .
v_gene: TRBV7-2
abundance: .
CDR3nt: TGTGCCAGCAGCCCCCAGGACGGCCCCTACGAGCAGTACTTC
CDR3aa: CASSPQDGPYEQYF

j_gene: TRBJ2-7
d_gene: .
v_gene: TRBV7-6
abundance: .
CDR3nt: TGTGCCAGCAGCACGACAGGAAACGAGCAGTACTTC
CDR3aa: CASSTTGNEQYF

j_gene: TRBJ1-2
d_gene: TRBD1
v_gene: TRBV6-5
abundance: .
CDR3nt: TGTGCCAGCAGTTCCTCTCGACAGGGCCAGTACACCTTC
CDR3aa: CASSSSRQGQYTF

j_gene: TRBJ2-1
d_gene: TRBD2
v_gene: TRBV10-2
abundance: .
CDR3nt: TGCGCCAGCAGTGAGTCTAGGGCTAGCGGATACAATGAGCAGTTCTTC
CDR3aa: CASSESRASGYNEQFF

j_gene: TRBJ1-4
d_gene: .
v_gene: TRBV19
abundance: .
CDR3nt: TGTGCCAGTAGTCCCCGGCCGTCGGGGGTCAGGCATAATGAAAAACTGTTTTTT
CDR3aa: CASSPRPSGVRHNEKLFF

j_gene: TRBJ1-2
d_gene: TRBD1
v_gene: TRBV6-1
abundance: .
CDR3nt: TGTGCCAGCAGACAAGGGGGCGACTATGGCTACACCTTC
CDR3aa: CASRQGGDYGYTF

j_gene: TRBJ2-7
d_gene: TRBD1
v_gene: TRBV30
abundance: .
CDR3nt: TGTGCCTCTCGACAGGGACCCTCCTACGAGCAGTACTTC
CDR3aa: CASRQGPSYEQYF

j_gene: TRBJ1-2
d_gene: TRBD1
v_gene: TRBV5-1
abundance: .
CDR3nt: TGCGCCAGCAGCTGGCAGACAGGGGGAGTCGATGGCTACACCTTC
CDR3aa: CASSWQTGGVDGYTF

j_gene: TRBJ2-6
d_gene: .
v_gene: TRBV28
abundance: .
CDR3nt: TGTGCCAGCAGTTTACGCCTCTCTGGGGCCAACGTCCTGACTTTC
CDR3aa: CASSLRLSGANVLTF

j_gene: TRBJ1-1
d_gene: .
v_gene: TRBV7-9
abundance: once
CDR3nt: TGTGCCAGCAGCTCCCAACCGGACGGGAACACTGAAGCTTTCTTT
CDR3aa: CASSSQPDGNTEAFF

j_gene: TRBJ2-3
d_gene: .
v_gene: TRBV9
abundance: .
CDR3nt: TGTGCCAGCAGCACCCTAAGGACTACCCCAGATACGCAGTATTTT
CDR3aa: CASSTLRTTPDTQYF

j_gene: TRBJ2-2
d_gene: .
v_gene: TRBV21-1
abundance: .
CDR3nt: TGTGCCAGCAGCCATCCGACAGGGGAGCTGTTTTTT
CDR3aa: CASSHPTGELFF

j_gene: TRBJ2-2
d_gene: .
v_gene: TRBV6-5
abundance: .
CDR3nt: TGTGCCAGCAGCTCGACTAGGAGGGGCACCGGGGAGCTGTTTTTT
CDR3aa: CASSSTRRGTGELFF

j_gene: TRBJ1-2
d_gene: TRBD1
v_gene: TRBV19
abundance: .
CDR3nt: TGTGCCAGTAGTCCCCCGGGACAGTTTAACTATGGCTACACCTTC
CDR3aa: CASSPPGQFNYGYTF

j_gene: TRBJ1-3
d_gene: .
v_gene: TRBV7-2
abundance: .
CDR3nt: TGTGCCAGCAGCAGAGAAGGGGGGGCTGGAAACACCATATATTTT
CDR3aa: CASSREGGAGNTIYF

j_gene: TRBJ1-2
d_gene: .
v_gene: TRBV29-1
abundance: .
CDR3nt: TGCAGCGTTGAATTAAGCCGAACTAACTATGGCTACACCTTC
CDR3aa: CSVELSRTNYGYTF

j_gene: TRBJ2-3
d_gene: TRBD2
v_gene: TRBV5-4
abundance: .
CDR3nt: TGTGCCAGCAGCCGCCGTAGGGGACTAGAGGTCACAGATACGCAGTATTTT
CDR3aa: CASSRRRGLEVTDTQYF

j_gene: TRBJ2-5
d_gene: TRBD2
v_gene: TRBV11-3
abundance: .
CDR3nt: TGTGCCAGCAGCTTGGGCGGGAGTGGCACCGAGACCCAGTACTTC
CDR3aa: CASSLGGSGTETQYF

j_gene: TRBJ2-2
d_gene: .
v_gene: TRBV6-5
abundance: .
CDR3nt: TGTGCCAGCAGTCCCCCCGGGGGGAACACCGGGGAGCTGTTTTTT
CDR3aa: CASSPPGGNTGELFF

j_gene: TRBJ1-5
d_gene: .
v_gene: TRBV6-1
abundance: .
CDR3nt: TGTGCCAGCAGTTCTCAAGGGTCCAATCAGCCCCAGCATTTT
CDR3aa: CASSSQGSNQPQHF

j_gene: TRBJ2-1
d_gene: .
v_gene: TRBV5-6
abundance: .
CDR3nt: TGTGCCAGCAGCTTAATCAGATACAATGAGCAGTTCTTC
CDR3aa: CASSLIRYNEQFF

j_gene: TRBJ2-7
d_gene: .
v_gene: TRBV7-2
abundance: .
CDR3nt: TGTGCCAGCAGCCCAAGTGGGAGTTGGGCCTACGAGCAGTACTTC
CDR3aa: CASSPSGSWAYEQYF

j_gene: TRBJ2-7
d_gene: TRBD1
v_gene: TRBV6-5
abundance: .
CDR3nt: TGTGCCAGCACAAGGGACAGATACTCCTACGAGCAGTACTTC
CDR3aa: CASTRDRYSYEQYF

j_gene: TRBJ2-7
d_gene: .
v_gene: TRBV21-1
abundance: .
CDR3nt: TGTGCCAGACGGTCTGGGGGGCGGAGATGGTACGAGCAGTACTTC
CDR3aa: CARRSGGRRWYEQYF

j_gene: TRBJ2-5
d_gene: .
v_gene: TRBV7-9
abundance: .
CDR3nt: TGTGCCAGCAGCTTAGGGACCGGGGTGCGCCAAGAGACCCAGTACTTC
CDR3aa: CASSLGTGVRQETQYF

j_gene: TRBJ2-5
d_gene: TRBD1
v_gene: TRBV7-7
abundance: .
CDR3nt: TGTGCCAGCAGCTCAGAGACAGGGGTGGTGGAGACCCAGTACTTC
CDR3aa: CASSSETGVVETQYF

j_gene: TRBJ2-3
d_gene: TRBD2
v_gene: TRBV10-1
abundance: .
CDR3nt: TGCGCCAGCAGTGAGTCGACGGCGGGAGGGACAGATACGCAGTATTTT
CDR3aa: CASSESTAGGTDTQYF

j_gene: TRBJ1-1
d_gene: TRBD1
v_gene: TRBV28
abundance: .
CDR3nt: TGTGCCAGCAAGGGGGCCGGGGAGAACACTGAAGCTTTCTTT
CDR3aa: CASKGAGENTEAFF

j_gene: TRBJ2-2
d_gene: TRBD2
v_gene: TRBV4-1
abundance: .
CDR3nt: TGCGCCAGCAGCCAAGATGGGGGACTAGCGTTGACTGGGGAGCTGTTTTTT
CDR3aa: CASSQDGGLALTGELFF

j_gene: TRBJ2-7
d_gene: .
v_gene: TRBV27
abundance: .
CDR3nt: TGTGCCAGCAGTTTATGGGGGCGGGGGAGCTCCTACGAGCAGTACTTC
CDR3aa: CASSLWGRGSSYEQYF

j_gene: TRBJ1-2
d_gene: TRBD1
v_gene: TRBV7-8
abundance: once
CDR3nt: TGTGCCAGCAGCTTAGGCCCTCGACAGGGACGGTATGGCTACACCTTC
CDR3aa: CASSLGPRQGRYGYTF

j_gene: TRBJ2-3
d_gene: .
v_gene: TRBV6-6
abundance: .
CDR3nt: TGTGCCAGCAGTTACTCGGGGGGAAGTCATAGAGATACGCAGTATTTT
CDR3aa: CASSYSGGSHRDTQYF

j_gene: TRBJ2-1
d_gene: .
v_gene: TRBV7-9
abundance: .
CDR3nt: TGTGCCAGCAGCTTAGTGGTCGGGAGAGCATATGAGCAGTTCTTC
CDR3aa: CASSLVVGRAYEQFF

j_gene: TRBJ2-7
d_gene: .
v_gene: TRBV6-5
abundance: .
CDR3nt: TGTGCCACCGGGACGGGGGCCTACGAGCAGTACTTC
CDR3aa: CATGTGAYEQYF

j_gene: TRBJ2-7
d_gene: .
v_gene: TRBV7-2
abundance: .
CDR3nt: TGTGCCAGCAGCCCTCCCGGGACAAGAGAAGAGCAGTACTTC
CDR3aa: CASSPPGTREEQYF

j_gene: TRBJ2-1
d_gene: TRBD2
v_gene: TRBV7-2
abundance: .
CDR3nt: TGTGCCAGCAGCTTAGGCGGGAGGCCCAATGAGCAGTTCTTC
CDR3aa: CASSLGGRPNEQFF

j_gene: TRBJ2-3
d_gene: TRBD1
v_gene: TRBV7-8
abundance: .
CDR3nt: TGTGCCAGCAGCCCCACGGGACAGGGGATTGGTACGCAGTATTTT
CDR3aa: CASSPTGQGIGTQYF

j_gene: TRBJ2-2
d_gene: TRBD1
v_gene: TRBV7-3
abundance: few
CDR3nt: TGTGCCAGCAGCTGGGGGACAGGCGGGGAGCTGTTTTTT
CDR3aa: CASSWGTGGELFF

j_gene: TRBJ2-3
d_gene: .
v_gene: TRBV6-6
abundance: .
CDR3nt: TGTGCCAGCAGGGTGGGACTCAGCACAGATACGCAGTATTTT
CDR3aa: CASRVGLSTDTQYF

j_gene: TRBJ1-1
d_gene: .
v_gene: TRBV6-5
abundance: few
CDR3nt: TGTGCCAGCACCCGCGAGGGGAACACTGAAGCTTTCTTT
CDR3aa: CASTREGNTEAFF

j_gene: TRBJ1-2
d_gene: .
v_gene: TRBV25-1
abundance: .
CDR3nt: TGTGCCAGCAGTTACCACAGTGGCTACACCTTC
CDR3aa: CASSYHSGYTF

j_gene: TRBJ2-1
d_gene: TRBD2
v_gene: TRBV7-8
abundance: once
CDR3nt: TGTGCCAGCAGCTTCGGGCCTAGCGGGGGCAATGAGCAGTTCTTC
CDR3aa: CASSFGPSGGNEQFF

j_gene: TRBJ1-5
d_gene: .
v_gene: TRBV2
abundance: .
CDR3nt: TGTGCCAGCAGTGAAGCGCGCCGCAATCAGCCCCAGCATTTT
CDR3aa: CASSEARRNQPQHF

j_gene: TRBJ1-6
d_gene: TRBD1
v_gene: TRBV7-9
abundance: .
CDR3nt: TGTGCCAGCAGCTTTACACAGGGGGCTCGATCACCCCTCCACTTT
CDR3aa: CASSFTQGARSPLHF

j_gene: TRBJ2-7
d_gene: .
v_gene: TRBV7-9
abundance: .
CDR3nt: TGTGCCAGCAGCCCACAAGCGGTAAGGGTGGGGGAGCAGTACTTC
CDR3aa: CASSPQAVRVGEQYF